This T cell receptor (beta chain) was sequenced in a study of blood T cell repertoires in COVID-19. Whole-study context: The cDNA or gDNA used as material had been derived from T cells, B-cell-depleted T cells, or PBMCs.

The ends were cut back, 3 bases at V and 5 bases at J, with 18 bases in the middle. Per germline, CDR1 SGDLS and CDR2 YYNGEE. The CDR3 loop spans 16 amino acids. Per the authors' pipeline: Counts of nucleated cells, estimated from reference gene primer amplification, were obtained. The table came from immunoSEQ multiplex PCR; TCRdb's copy has only in-frame clones and leaves some out. The DNA was the basis for D and trimming; V, J and clone size are from that table. The top ten clones hold 15% to 20% of a sample with around 130,000 clones, roughly 77% of them seen once. Material for sequencing was peripheral blood. The gene calls are TRBV9 and TRBJ2-4, with D perhaps matching TRBD2 (7 bases). The sequence derives from a man in his fifties or sixties with active or convalescent COVID-19. CDR3 loop: CASSGGGGLTQNIQYF. Written as DNA, the CDR3 is TGTGCCAGCAGCGGTGGCGGGGGCTTAACCCAAAACATTCAGTACTTC. The variable domain in full, completed from reference TRBV9 and TRBJ2-4, reads DSGVTQTPKHLITATGQRVTLRCSPRSGDLSVYWYQQSLDQGLQFLIQYYNGEERAKGNILERFSAQQFPDLHSELNLSSLELGDSALYFCASSGGGGLTQNIQYFGAGTRLSVL.